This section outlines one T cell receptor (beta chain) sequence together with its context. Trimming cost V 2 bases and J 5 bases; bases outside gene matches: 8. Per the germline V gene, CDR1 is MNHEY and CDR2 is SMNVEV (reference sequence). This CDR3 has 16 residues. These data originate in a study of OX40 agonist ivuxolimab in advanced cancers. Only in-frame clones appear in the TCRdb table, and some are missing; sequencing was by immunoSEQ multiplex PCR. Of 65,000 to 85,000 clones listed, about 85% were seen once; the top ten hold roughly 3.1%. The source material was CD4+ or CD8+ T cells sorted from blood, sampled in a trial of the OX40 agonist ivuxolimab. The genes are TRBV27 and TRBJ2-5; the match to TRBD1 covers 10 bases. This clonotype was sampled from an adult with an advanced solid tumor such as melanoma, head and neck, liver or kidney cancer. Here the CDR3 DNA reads TGTGCCAGCAGTTTACTGGGACAGGGGCGGCGGGAGACCCAGTACTTC. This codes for CASSLLGQGRRETQYF.